This T cell receptor beta chain emerged from a study of cytomegalovirus exposure and HLA in healthy donors. Whole-study findings and limits: For most TCR sequences rarity was the rule, although some public TCRs occurred in many donors.

Regarding this clone: Antigen: not known.

V shed 0 bases and J shed 0 bases, with 12 bases lying between them. CDR3 length equals 16 residues. Germline CDR1 LNHNV, CDR2 YYDKDF (reference sequence). In the PCR, 60 Vbeta and 13 Jbeta primers were used. The table came from immunoSEQ multiplex PCR; TCRdb's copy has only in-frame clones and leaves some out. The data contain 150,000 to 200,000 clones, around 85% of them seen just once; the ten biggest clones take up approximately 1.2%. The receptor comes from a man aged 50-59 years in good health and CMV-seropositive. The chain carries TRBV15 and TRBJ2-7; D gene uncertain. Sequencing was done on a sample of PBMCs. CDR3 nucleotide sequence: TGTGCCACCAGCAGAGATCGCCCCGGAGCCTCCTACGAGCAGTACTTC. Its protein is CATSRDRPGASYEQYF.